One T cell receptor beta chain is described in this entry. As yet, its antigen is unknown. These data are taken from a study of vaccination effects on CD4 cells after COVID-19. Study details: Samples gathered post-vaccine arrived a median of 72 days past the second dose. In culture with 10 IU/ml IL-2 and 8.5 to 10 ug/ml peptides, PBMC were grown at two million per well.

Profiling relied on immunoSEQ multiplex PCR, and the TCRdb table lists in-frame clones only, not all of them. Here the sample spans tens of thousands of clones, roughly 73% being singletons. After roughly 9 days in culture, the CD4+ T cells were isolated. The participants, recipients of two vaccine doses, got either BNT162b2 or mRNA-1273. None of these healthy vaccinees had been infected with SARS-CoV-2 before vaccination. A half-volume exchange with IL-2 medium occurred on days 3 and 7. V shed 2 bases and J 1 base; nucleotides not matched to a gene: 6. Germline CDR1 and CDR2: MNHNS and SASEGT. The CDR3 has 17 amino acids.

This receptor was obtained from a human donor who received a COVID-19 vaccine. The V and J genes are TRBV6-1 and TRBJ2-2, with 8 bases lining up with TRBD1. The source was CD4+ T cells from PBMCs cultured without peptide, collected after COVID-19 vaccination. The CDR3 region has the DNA TGTGCCAGCAGTGAAATAGGACAGGGCCTGAACACCGGGGAGCTGTTTTTT. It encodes CASSEIGQGLNTGELFF.